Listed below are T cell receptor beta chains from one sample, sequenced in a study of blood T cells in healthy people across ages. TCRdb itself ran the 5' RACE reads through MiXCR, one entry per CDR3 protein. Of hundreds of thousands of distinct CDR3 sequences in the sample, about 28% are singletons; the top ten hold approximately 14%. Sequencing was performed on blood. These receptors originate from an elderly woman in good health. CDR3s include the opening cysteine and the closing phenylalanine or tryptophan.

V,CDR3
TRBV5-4,CASSFYYQETQYF
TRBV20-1,CSARVTWGNTEAFF
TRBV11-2,CASSLWTSGVDNEQFF
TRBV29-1,CSVELLGGTYGYTF
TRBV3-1,CASSQVQGASSPLHF
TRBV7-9,CASSLQGGEDTQYF
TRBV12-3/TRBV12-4,CASNGSGRDSPLHF
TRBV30,CAWGFRGSEAFF
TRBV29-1,CSVKGGHGGYGYTF
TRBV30,CAWASGTNEKLFF
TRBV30,CAWSRKGTSTDTQYF
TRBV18,CASSSRDGQETQYF
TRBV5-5,CASSFAGMGNQPQHF
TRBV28,CASSSRVTYEQYF
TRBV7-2,CASSLRGTPGEKLFF
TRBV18,CASSPSTANEKLFF
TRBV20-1,CSAREPLGSYNSPLHF
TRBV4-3,CASSQDDRGQGSGYTF
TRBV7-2,CASSLVSDFQETQYF
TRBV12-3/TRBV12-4,CASSLRGGDIQYF
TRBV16,CASSRQGDTEAFF
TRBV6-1,CASSRRDGGRPNYGYTF
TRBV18,CASSPREGAAGEAFF
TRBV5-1,CASSFGRSRGNSPLHF
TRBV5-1,CATSTGPTDTQYF
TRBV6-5,CATDSGTPWGEQYF
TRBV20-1,CSARWGGSAPDTQYF
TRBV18,CASSDSGGYEQYF
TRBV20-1,CSATRTGHNEQFF
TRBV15,CATSREFGLPTPYEQYF
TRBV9,CASSVEQGGTEAFF
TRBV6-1,CASSRQSTAATNEKLFF
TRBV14,CANSRTSGWMNGQYF
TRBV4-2,CASSQARSGNEQYF
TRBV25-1,CASSDIRPEVTDTQYF
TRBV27,CASSPTGYERYF
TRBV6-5,CASSADRKNQPQHF
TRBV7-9,CASSGGSTTEAFF
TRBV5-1,CASSWGARVDTEAFF
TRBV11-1,CASSLWVPRTLRPMPSNTGELFF
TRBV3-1,CASSRKEAYERYF
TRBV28,CASSFLAGGNNEQFF
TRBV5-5,CASSGKGQTFSPLHF
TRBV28,CASNTGTIYEQYF